This T cell receptor beta chain was documented in a study of shared clonotypes between healthy human individuals. Study-level information: The donor group consisted of a couple of women and a few men, aged 18 to 49. Plates per donor: three CD4 naive, three CD4 memory, two CD8 naive, one CD8 memory.

Genomic DNA belonging to each subset was distributed in equal measure over several immunoSEQ plates. Method: immunoSEQ multiplex PCR; TCRdb's copy keeps in-frame clones and lacks some. Found here are under 2.5 million clones, roughly 92% of them singletons; the top ten hold 0.37%. Sequenced: naive CD4+ T cells from PBMCs. The subset: CD45RA+ positively selected. This receptor was taken from a man younger than 30 in good health. Some clones in this sample may be carry-over from other donors' samples.

In nucleotides, the CDR3 is TGTGCCAGCAGCTTAGTTGCTAGCGGGTCGGAGACCCAGTACTTC. Residues: CASSLVASGSETQYF. The gene calls are TRBV11-2 and TRBJ2-5; 8 nucleotides align to TRBD2. V was pared by 1 base and J by 5 bases, with 6 bases of the junction left unmatched. This CDR3 has 15 amino acids. CDR1 is SGHAT, CDR2 FQNNGV, per germline. The whole variable domain, remainder taken from reference TRBV11-2 and TRBJ2-5, is EAGVAQSPRYKIIEKRQSVAFWCNPISGHATLYWYQQILGQGPKLLIQFQNNGVVDDSQLPKDRFSAERLKGVDSTLKIQPAKLEDSAVYLCASSLVASGSETQYFGPGTRLLVL.